Reported below is one TCR beta chain. This clone showed up just once. This receptor's antigen is unknown. Base qualities are missing; no much larger clone stands one base away. CDR1 is given as SGHVS and CDR2 as FQNEAQ, both from the germline V gene. The V end gives up 5 bases and the J end 5 bases, leaving 3 bases in the junction not matched to a gene. From the cysteine up to the phenylalanine, the CDR3 has a length of 15 residues. CDR3 DNA is the only sequence kept; it has 45 bases, read in frame from the first base. Reading the label with the study, this specimen's time point is: baseline before first vaccination. Vaccinee samples were obtained from the UK trials COV001 and COV002, which included a single-blind randomized controlled phase 2/3 trial of AZD1222 (ChAdOx1 nCoV-19) in healthy adults. For TCRbeta chain sequencing, PBMC samples from trial participants were taken at day 0 and at day 28 after the second dose.

This record belongs to a study of T cell responses to AZD1222 COVID-19 vaccine (dated by TCRdb to the early 2020s). For context, the study as a whole: AZD1222 recipients given second doses at about 4 weeks or at about 12 weeks were pooled, since spike-specific TCR depth and breadth were not found to differ between the two schedules. TCR sequencing was performed for about 250 trial participants, of whom around 200 were given two doses of AZD1222 and 26 were given two doses of MenACWY control vaccine. Enrollment into the trials was organized by age into subgroups of 18-55, 56-69 and 70-plus years, and those subgroups contained roughly 140, 27 and 60 TCR-sequenced participants, respectively.

The research as a whole found: After two AZD1222 doses, spike-specific TCR breadth and depth were significantly higher than at day 0 and than in MenACWY recipients. Participants were mostly white British and included more females than males, and it was suggested by the authors that clonal diversity may have been underestimated. CD4 TCRs associated with the vaccine covered the entire spike protein, and the dominant responses were in regions 160-218 and 743-854. Because no samples from the day 14 peak response were available, repertoires could be characterized only after the peak T cell response. In the small 56-69-year group, the increase in depth fell short of significance, most likely because of low power. Only a handful of AZD1222 recipients were SARS-CoV-2 seropositive at baseline, limiting conclusions about previously exposed vaccinees. Nearly half of unique spike-specific TCRs reportedly recognized epitopes outside regions mutated in the B.1.351 and B.1.1.7 variants.

The CDR3 regions of human TCRbeta chains were analyzed by immunosequencing. The authors' pipeline ran thus. Repertoire TCRs were checked for matches against a reference library of SARS-CoV-2-specific TCRs that had been generated using the MIRA antigen-specificity platform. Breadth meant the fraction of unique TCRs that were SARS-CoV-2-associated, whereas depth meant the fraction of total T cells that were SARS-CoV-2-associated. Using the MIRA data, each spike-specific TCR was assigned both to the spike region to which the TCR was reactive and to a CD4 or CD8 class. Log10-transformed breadth and depth values were compared by one-way ANOVA with Sidak's multiple comparisons tests. The source is immuneACCESS, and TCRdb retained only in-frame sequences with V and J called. Part of the clones is not carried over; for the studies checked, unresolved V genes explain less than half of this, and the remainder is unexplained. That table furnishes V, J and clone size, whereas the DNA furnished D and trimming. A total of 140,000 to 150,000 clones appear in this sample, 85% to 95% of them only once. Over 4% of the sample is taken by the ten largest.

Sequenced material: peripheral blood, taken on day 0 of AZD1222 vaccination. The clonotype originates from an adult in good health. The sequence is built from TRBV7-8 and TRBJ2-1, with TRBD2 matching 13 junction bases. CDR3 reads: CASSLGLAGNNEQFF. The nucleotide sequence is TGTGCCAGCAGCCTGGGACTAGCGGGAAACAATGAGCAGTTCTTC.